Sequencing of this TCR beta chain was carried out in a study of follicular helper T cells after annual influenza vaccination. Study information: Across the 2013-2014, 2014-2015 and 2015-2016 vaccination seasons, some subjects were resampled. Study-level findings and limits: Successive annual vaccinations recalled a recurrent oligoclonal ICOS+CD38+ cTfh response with influenza-specific clonotypes.

The data were produced by immunoSEQ multiplex PCR, yet TCRdb's version contains in-frame clones alone and is incomplete. The profile shows 12,000 or so clones, roughly 80% of them singletons. Regarding time point: 2015-2016 season, pre-vaccination. ICOS+CD38+ and ICOS-CD38- fractions were sorted from non-naive CD4+CXCR5+PD-1+ cells. Comment on this clone: Its antigen is not known.

With 0 bases removed from V and 6 bases from J, the gap between germline ends came to 11 bases. The CDR3 sequence is 14 residues long. Germline lookup yields CDR1 SEHNR and CDR2 FQNEAQ (reference sequence). The V and J genes are TRBV7-9 and TRBJ1-1, with a weak D call TRBD1 (6 bases). The sequenced sample was CXCR5+ CD38- circulating T follicular helper cells from blood, obtained on the day of influenza vaccination. As for subset: circulating Tfh, non-naive CD4+CXCR5+PD-1+ (ICOS+CD38+ or ICOS-CD38-). This clonotype was sampled from an adult who received the influenza vaccine. The CDR3 sequence is CASSLAWGAAEAFF. The CDR3 DNA follows: TGTGCCAGCAGCTTAGCGTGGGGGGCGGCTGAAGCTTTCTTT.